This T cell receptor beta chain was found in a study of OX40 agonist ivuxolimab in advanced cancers. Using immunoSEQ multiplex PCR, the repertoire was profiled, and TCRdb retains in-frame clones only, with some absent. The sample contains 70,000 to 95,000 clones, 85% to 95% of which appear only once. Trimming removed 5 bases at V and 3 bases at J, with 12 bases between. The CDR3 spans 14 residues. The germline CDR1 and CDR2 sequences are MNHEY and SVGAGI. If patients had autoimmune disease history or systemic immunosuppression, they were excluded. This rearrangement joins TRBV6-5 to TRBJ2-3; D possibly corresponds to TRBD1 (5 bases). Sequenced here: CD4+ or CD8+ T cells sorted from blood, sampled in a trial of the OX40 agonist ivuxolimab. The sequence was obtained from an adult with an advanced solid tumor such as melanoma, head and neck, liver or kidney cancer. CDR3 region: CASSAARGTDTQYF. The CDR3 DNA is TGTGCCAGCAGTGCCGCTAGGGGAACAGATACGCAGTATTTT.